This TCR beta chain was found in a study of blood T cell repertoires in COVID-19. Background on the study: PBMCs, B-cell-depleted T cells, or T cells were the source of the cDNA or gDNA that made up the material.

This clone was observed once. Original processing notes: Nucleated cell number was recorded as an estimate derived from reference gene primer amplification. Only in-frame clones appear in the TCRdb table, and some are missing; sequencing was by immunoSEQ multiplex PCR. The D gene and trimming were derived from the DNA, and the V and J assignments and clone size from that table. The sample yields 200,000 to 250,000 clones, approximately 80% seen once. Germline loops: CDR1 SGHRS, CDR2 YFSETQ. The CDR3 has 13 amino acids. V dropped 7 bases and J dropped 5; count of bases not matched to a gene: 5. J is TRBJ2-5 and V is TRBV5-1, with 10 nucleotides matching TRBD2. Sequenced material: peripheral blood. The clonotype comes from a man aged 45-65 years with active or convalescent COVID-19. CDR3 amino acids: CASSSGGRETQYF. CDR3 nucleotide sequence: TGCGCCAGCTCTAGCGGGGGCCGGGAGACCCAGTACTTC.